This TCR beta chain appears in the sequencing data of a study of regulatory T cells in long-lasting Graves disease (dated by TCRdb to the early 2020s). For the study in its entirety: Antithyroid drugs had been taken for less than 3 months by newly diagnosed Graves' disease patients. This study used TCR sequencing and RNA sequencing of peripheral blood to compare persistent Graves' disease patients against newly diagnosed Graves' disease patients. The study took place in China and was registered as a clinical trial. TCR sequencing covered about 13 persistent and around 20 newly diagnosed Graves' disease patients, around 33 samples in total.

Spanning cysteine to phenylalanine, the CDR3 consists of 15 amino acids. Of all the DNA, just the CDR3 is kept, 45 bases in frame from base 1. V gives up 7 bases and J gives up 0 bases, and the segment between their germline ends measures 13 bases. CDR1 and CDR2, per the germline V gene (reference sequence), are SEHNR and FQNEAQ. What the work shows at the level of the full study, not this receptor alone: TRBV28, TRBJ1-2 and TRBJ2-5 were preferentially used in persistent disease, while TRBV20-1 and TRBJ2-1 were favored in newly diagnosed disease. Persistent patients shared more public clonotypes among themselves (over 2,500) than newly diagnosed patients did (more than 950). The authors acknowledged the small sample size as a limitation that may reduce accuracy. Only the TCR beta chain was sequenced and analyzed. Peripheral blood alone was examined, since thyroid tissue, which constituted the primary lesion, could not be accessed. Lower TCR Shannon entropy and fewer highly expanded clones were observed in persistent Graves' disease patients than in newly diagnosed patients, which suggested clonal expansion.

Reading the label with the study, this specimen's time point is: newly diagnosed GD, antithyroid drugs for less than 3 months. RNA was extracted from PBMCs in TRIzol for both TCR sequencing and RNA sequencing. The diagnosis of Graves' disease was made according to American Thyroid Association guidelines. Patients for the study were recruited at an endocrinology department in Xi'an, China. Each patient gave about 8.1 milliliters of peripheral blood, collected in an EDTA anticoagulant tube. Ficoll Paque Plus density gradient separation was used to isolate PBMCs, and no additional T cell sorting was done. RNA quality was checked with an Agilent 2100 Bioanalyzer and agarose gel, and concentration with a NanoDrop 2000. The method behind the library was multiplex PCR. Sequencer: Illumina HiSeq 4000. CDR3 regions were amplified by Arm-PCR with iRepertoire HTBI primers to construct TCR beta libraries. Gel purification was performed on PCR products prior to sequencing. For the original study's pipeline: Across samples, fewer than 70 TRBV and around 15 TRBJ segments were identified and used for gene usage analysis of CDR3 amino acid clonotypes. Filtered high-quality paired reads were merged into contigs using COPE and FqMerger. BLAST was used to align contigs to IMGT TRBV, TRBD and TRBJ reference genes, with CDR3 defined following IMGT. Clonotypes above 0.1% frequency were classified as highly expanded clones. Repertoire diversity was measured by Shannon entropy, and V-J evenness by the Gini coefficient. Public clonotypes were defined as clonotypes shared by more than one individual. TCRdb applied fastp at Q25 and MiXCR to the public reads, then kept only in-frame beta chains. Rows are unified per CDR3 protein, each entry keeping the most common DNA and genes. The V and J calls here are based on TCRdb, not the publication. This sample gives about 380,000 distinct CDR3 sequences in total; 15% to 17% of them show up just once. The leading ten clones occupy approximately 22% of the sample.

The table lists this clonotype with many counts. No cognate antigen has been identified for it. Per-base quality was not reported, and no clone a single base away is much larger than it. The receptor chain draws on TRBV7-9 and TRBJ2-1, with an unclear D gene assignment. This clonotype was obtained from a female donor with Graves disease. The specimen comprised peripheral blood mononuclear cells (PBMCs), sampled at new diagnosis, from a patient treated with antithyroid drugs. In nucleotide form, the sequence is TGTGCCAGCAACTTCAAACCAAGCTCCTACAATGAGCAGTTCTTC. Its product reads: CASNFKPSSYNEQFF.